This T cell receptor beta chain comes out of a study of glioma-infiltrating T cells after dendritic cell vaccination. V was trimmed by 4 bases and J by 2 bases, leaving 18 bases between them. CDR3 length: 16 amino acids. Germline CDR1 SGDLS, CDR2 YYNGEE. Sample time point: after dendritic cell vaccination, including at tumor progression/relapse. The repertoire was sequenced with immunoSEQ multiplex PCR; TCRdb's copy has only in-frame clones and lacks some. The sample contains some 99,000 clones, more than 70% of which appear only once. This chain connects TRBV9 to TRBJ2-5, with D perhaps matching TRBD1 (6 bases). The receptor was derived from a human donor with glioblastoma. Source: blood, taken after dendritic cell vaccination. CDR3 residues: CASSPHLGQIQETQYF. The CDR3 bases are TGTGCCAGCAGCCCTCACCTCGGACAGATTCAAGAGACCCAGTACTTC.